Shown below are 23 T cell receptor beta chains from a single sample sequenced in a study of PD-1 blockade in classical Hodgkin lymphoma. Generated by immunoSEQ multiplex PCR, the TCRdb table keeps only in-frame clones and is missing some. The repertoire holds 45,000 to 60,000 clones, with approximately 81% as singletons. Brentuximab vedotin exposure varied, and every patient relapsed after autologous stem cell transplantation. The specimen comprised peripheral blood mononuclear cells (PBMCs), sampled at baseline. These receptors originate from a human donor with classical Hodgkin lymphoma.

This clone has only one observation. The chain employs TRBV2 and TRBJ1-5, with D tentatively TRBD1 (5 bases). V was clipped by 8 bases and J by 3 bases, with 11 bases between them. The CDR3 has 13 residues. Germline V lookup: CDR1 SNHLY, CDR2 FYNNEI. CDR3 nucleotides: TGTGCCAGCCAGGAGGGGTACAATCAGCCCCAGCATTTT. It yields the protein CASQEGYNQPQHF.

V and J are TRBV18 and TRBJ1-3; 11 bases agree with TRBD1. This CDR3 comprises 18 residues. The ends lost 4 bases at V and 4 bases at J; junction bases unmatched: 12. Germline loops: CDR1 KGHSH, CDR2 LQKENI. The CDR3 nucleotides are TGTGCCAGCTCACGCTCAACGGGACAGGGGGTAAAAGGAAACACCATATATTTT. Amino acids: CASSRSTGQGVKGNTIYF. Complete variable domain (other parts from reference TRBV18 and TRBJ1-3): NAGVMQNPRHLVRRRGQEARLRCSPMKGHSHVYWYRQLPEEGLKFMVYLQKENIIDESGMPKERFSAEFPKEGPSILRIQQVVRGDSAAYFCASSRSTGQGVKGNTIYFGEGSWLTVV.

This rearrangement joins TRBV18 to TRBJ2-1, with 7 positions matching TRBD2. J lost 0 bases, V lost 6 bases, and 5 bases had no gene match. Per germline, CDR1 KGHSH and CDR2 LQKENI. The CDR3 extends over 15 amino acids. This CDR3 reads CASSPTSSSYNEQFF. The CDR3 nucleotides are TGTGCCAGCTCGCCGACTAGCAGCTCCTACAATGAGCAGTTCTTC. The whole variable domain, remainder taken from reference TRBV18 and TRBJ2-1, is NAGVMQNPRHLVRRRGQEARLRCSPMKGHSHVYWYRQLPEEGLKFMVYLQKENIIDESGMPKERFSAEFPKEGPSILRIQQVVRGDSAAYFCASSPTSSSYNEQFFGPGTRLTVL.

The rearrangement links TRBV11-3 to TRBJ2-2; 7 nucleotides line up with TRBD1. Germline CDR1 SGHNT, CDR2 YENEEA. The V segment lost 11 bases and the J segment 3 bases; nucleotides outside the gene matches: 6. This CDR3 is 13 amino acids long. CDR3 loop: CASRGQDTGELFF. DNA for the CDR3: TGTGCCTCAAGGGGGCAGGACACCGGGGAGCTGTTTTTT.

Here the CDR3 DNA reads TGTGCCAGTCGACCCGGTCACGGGGAGCTGTTTTTT. It translates to CASRPGHGELFF. This chain uses TRBV19 with TRBJ2-2; D ambiguous. The germline CDR1 and CDR2 sequences are LNHDA and SQIVND (reference sequence). This CDR3 comprises 12 residues. Deletions cut 8 bases from V and 7 bases from J, with 11 bases between.

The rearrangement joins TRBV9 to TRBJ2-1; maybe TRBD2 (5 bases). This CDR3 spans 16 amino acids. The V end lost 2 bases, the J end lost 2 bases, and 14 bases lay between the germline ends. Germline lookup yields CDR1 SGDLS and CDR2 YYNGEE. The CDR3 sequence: CASSVGLEVTYNEQFF. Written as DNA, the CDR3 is TGTGCCAGCAGCGTGGGCCTGGAGGTTACCTACAATGAGCAGTTCTTC.

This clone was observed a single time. In DNA form, the CDR3 reads TGTGCCAGCAGGAGGGGACTGGACAGCGCCTACAATGAGCAGTTCTTC. Amino acids: CASRRGLDSAYNEQFF. This chain links TRBV7-2 with TRBJ2-1, with D perhaps given as TRBD1 or TRBD2 (6 bases each). Germline CDR1 and CDR2: SGHTA and FQGNSA. Trimming took off 6 bases at V and 2 bases at J, with 17 bases between the two ends. The CDR3 extends over 16 amino acids.

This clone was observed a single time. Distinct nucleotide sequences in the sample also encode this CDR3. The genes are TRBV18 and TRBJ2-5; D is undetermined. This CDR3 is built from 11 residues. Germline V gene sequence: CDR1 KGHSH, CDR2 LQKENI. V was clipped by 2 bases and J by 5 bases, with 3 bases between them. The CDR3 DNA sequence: TGTGCCAGCTCACCAGAGGAGACCCAGTACTTC. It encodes CASSPEETQYF.

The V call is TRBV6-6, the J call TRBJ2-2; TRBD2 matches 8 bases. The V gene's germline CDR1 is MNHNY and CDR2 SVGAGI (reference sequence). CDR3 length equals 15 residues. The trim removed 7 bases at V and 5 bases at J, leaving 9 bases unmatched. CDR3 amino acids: CASKGTSGHTGELFF. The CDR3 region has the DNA TGTGCCAGCAAGGGTACTAGCGGACATACCGGGGAGCTGTTTTTT.

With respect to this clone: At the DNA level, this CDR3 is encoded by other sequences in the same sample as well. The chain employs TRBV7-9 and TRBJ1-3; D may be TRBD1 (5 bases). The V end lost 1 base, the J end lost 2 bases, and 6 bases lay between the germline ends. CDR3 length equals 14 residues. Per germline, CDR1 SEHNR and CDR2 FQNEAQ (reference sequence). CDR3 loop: CASSLDRTGNTIYF. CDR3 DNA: TGTGCCAGCAGCTTAGACAGGACTGGAAACACCATATATTTT.

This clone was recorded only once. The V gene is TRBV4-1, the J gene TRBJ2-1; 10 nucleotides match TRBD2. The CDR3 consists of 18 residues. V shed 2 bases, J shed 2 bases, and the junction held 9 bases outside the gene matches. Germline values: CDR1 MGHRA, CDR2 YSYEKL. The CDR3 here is CASSQPSGRPNTYNEQFF. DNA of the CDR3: TGCGCCAGCAGCCAACCTAGCGGGAGACCCAATACCTACAATGAGCAGTTCTTC.

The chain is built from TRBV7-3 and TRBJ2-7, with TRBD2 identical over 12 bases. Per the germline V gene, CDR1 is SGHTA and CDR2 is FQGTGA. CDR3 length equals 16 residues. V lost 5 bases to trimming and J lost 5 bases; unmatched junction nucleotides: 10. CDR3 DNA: TGTGCCAGCAGCCCACACCGACTAGCGGGAGAGGACGAGCAGTACTTC. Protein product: CASSPHRLAGEDEQYF.

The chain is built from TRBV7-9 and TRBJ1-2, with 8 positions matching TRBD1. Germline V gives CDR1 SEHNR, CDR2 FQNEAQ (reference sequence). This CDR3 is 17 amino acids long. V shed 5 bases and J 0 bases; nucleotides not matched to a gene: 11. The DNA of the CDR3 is TGTGCCAGCAGCCGGCGGACAGGGAGTTTAGCTAACTATGGCTACACCTTC. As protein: CASSRRTGSLANYGYTF.

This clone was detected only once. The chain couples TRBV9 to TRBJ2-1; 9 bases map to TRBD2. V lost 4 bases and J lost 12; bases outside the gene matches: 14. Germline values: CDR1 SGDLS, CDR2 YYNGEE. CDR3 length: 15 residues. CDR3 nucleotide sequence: TGTGCCAGCAGCTCCCTTAGCGGGAGCGGTGTTGGGCAGTTCTTC. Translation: CASSSLSGSGVGQFF.

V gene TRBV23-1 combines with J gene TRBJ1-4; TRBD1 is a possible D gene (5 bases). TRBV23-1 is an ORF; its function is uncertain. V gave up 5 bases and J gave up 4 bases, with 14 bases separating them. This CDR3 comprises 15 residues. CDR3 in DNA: TGCGCCAGCAGTTTAGGCTGGGGCGTTAATGAAAAACTGTTTTTT. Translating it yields CASSLGWGVNEKLFF.

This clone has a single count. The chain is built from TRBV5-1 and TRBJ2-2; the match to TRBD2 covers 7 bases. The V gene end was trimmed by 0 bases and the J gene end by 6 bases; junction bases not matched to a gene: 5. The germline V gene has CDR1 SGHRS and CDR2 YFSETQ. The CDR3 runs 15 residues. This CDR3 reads CASSLVGLAAGELFF. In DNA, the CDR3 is TGCGCCAGCAGCTTGGTCGGGCTAGCGGCCGGGGAGCTGTTTTTT.

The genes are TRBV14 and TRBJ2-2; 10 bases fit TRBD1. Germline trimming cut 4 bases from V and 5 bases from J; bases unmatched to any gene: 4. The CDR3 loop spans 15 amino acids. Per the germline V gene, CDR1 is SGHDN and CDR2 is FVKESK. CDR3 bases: TGTGCCAGCAGCCGGACAGGGGGTCGTACCGGGGAGCTGTTTTTT. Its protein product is CASSRTGGRTGELFF. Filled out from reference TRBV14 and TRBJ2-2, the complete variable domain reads EAGVTQFPSHSVIEKGQTVTLRCDPISGHDNLYWYRRVMGKEIKFLLHFVKESKQDESGMPNNRFLAERTGGTYSTLKVQPAELEDSGVYFCASSRTGGRTGELFFGEGSRLTVL.

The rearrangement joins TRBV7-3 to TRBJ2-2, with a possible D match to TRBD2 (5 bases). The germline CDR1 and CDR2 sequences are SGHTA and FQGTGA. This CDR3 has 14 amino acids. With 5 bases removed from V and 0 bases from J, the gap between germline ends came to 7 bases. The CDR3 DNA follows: TGTGCCAGCAGCCCTAGCCCGAACACCGGGGAGCTGTTTTTT. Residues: CASSPSPNTGELFF.

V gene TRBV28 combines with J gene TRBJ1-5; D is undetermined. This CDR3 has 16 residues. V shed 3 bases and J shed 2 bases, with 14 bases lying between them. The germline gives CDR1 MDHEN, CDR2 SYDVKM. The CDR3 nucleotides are TGTGCCAGCAGTTTTGTACCGGGCCAGGGCAATCAGCCCCAGCATTTT. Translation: CASSFVPGQGNQPQHF. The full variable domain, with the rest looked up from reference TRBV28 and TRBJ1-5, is DVKVTQSSRYLVKRTGEKVFLECVQDMDHENMFWYRQDPGLGLRLIYFSYDVKMKEKGDIPEGYSVSREKKERFSLILESASTNQTSMYLCASSFVPGQGNQPQHFGDGTRLSIL.

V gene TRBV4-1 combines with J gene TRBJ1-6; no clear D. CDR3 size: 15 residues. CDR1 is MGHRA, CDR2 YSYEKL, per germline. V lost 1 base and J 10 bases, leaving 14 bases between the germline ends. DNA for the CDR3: TGCGCCAGCAGCCAAGGGGGTCCGAGGAAATCACCCCTCCACTTT. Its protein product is CASSQGGPRKSPLHF.

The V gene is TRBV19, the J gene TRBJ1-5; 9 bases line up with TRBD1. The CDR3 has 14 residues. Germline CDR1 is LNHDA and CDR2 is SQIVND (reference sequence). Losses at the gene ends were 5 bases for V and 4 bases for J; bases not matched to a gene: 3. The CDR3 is CASSVQGANQPQHF. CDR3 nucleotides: TGTGCCAGTAGTGTACAGGGGGCTAATCAGCCCCAGCATTTT.

CDR3 amino acids: CASSTSFQETQYF. In DNA form, the CDR3 reads TGCGCCAGCAGTACGTCATTCCAAGAGACCCAGTACTTC. V is TRBV10-2 and J is TRBJ2-5; no clear D. Per the germline V gene, CDR1 is WSHSY and CDR2 is SAAADI. Trimming left V 5 bases short and J 1 base short, with 8 bases between. This CDR3 spans 13 amino acids.

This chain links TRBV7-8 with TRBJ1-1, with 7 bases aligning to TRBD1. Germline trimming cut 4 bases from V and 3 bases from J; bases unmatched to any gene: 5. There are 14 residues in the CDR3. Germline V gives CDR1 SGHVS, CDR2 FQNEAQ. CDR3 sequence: CASSSGGTDTEAFF. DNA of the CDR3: TGTGCCAGCAGCTCAGGAGGGACAGACACTGAAGCTTTCTTT.